Shown below are 29 T cell receptor beta chains from a single sample sequenced in a study of early T cells in non-severe SARS-CoV-2 infection. TCRdb fed the 5' RACE reads into MiXCR, producing one record per CDR3 protein. In the table there are about 49,000 distinct CDR3 sequences, about 4.6% of which are singletons. Sequencing was done on a sample of whole blood. These receptors were obtained from an adult who was a healthcare worker with PCR-confirmed SARS-CoV-2 infection or an uninfected control (not recorded which).

This chain links TRBV7-6 with TRBJ2-3; D possibly uses TRBD1 or TRBD2 (8 bases each). The CDR3 length is 17 residues. Germline values: CDR1 SGHVS, CDR2 FNYEAQ. The V end lost 4 bases, the J end lost 1 base, and 18 bases lay between the germline ends. CDR3 coding DNA: TGTGCCAGCAGCTCCCTCAGGGGGCGGGGGGGCACAGATACGCAGTATTTT. Its protein is CASSSLRGRGGTDTQYF.

This clonotype was recorded at least ten times. The J gene is TRBJ2-5, the V gene TRBV11-2, with unresolved D. From germline, CDR1 is SGHAT and CDR2 FQNNGV. The CDR3 runs to 15 residues. V lost 5 bases and J lost 1, with 14 bases in between. In DNA, the CDR3 is TGTGCCAGCAGCCCACGATTGGGCACCCAAGAGACCCAGTACTTC. The encoded protein is CASSPRLGTQETQYF.

This clonotype has at least ten counts. This sequence joins TRBV4-2 and TRBJ1-2, with unresolved D. Per germline, CDR1 LGHNA and CDR2 YNFKEQ. The CDR3 is 14 amino acids. Between the trimmed V and J ends, which lost 0 bases and 4 bases, there was a span of 9 bases. CDR3 region: CASSQESGRYGYTF. For the CDR3, the DNA is TGTGCCAGCAGCCAAGAGTCAGGTCGCTATGGCTACACCTTC.

This clonotype was found many times. The gene calls are TRBV7-9 and TRBJ2-3; TRBD1 aligns across 7 bases. Trimming cost V 7 bases and J 3 bases; bases outside gene matches: 7. From germline, CDR1 is SEHNR and CDR2 FQNEAQ (reference sequence). The CDR3 length is 14 residues. CDR3 region: CASILTGSTDTQYF. The CDR3 DNA reads as TGTGCCAGCATTCTGACAGGGTCTACAGATACGCAGTATTTT.

This sequence joins TRBV29-1 and TRBJ2-1; 9 nucleotides line up with TRBD1. Unmatched junction bases numbered 8, after V lost 4 bases and J lost 7 bases. The CDR3 has 14 amino acids. The germline CDR1 and CDR2 sequences are SQVTM and ANQGSEA. This chain's CDR3 is CSVGPTGGGNEQFF. For the CDR3, the DNA is TGCAGCGTTGGTCCGACAGGGGGAGGAAATGAGCAGTTCTTC.

This clonotype showed up many times. This sequence joins TRBV11-2 and TRBJ2-1, with D hard to call. This CDR3 contains 10 residues. CDR1 is SGHAT and CDR2 is FQNNGV in the germline V gene. Trimming took off 0 bases at V and 13 bases at J, with 4 bases between the two ends. The CDR3 bases are TGTGCCAGCAGCTTAGATCGACAGTTCTTC. Its translation is CASSLDRQFF.

This clonotype appeared a few times. A read error may account for a junction end that differs from germline. This chain links TRBV6-1 with TRBJ1-2; D unresolved. The CDR3 loop spans 8 amino acids. Germline-derived CDR1 and CDR2 are MNHNS and SASEGT. In nucleotides, the CDR3 is TGTGCCCCCCAACGATCACGCTTC. Its protein product is CAPQRSRF.

Ten or more counts support this clonotype. This chain joins TRBV11-2 and TRBJ2-3, with 9 bases matching TRBD2. This CDR3 has 16 residues. Germline CDR1 reads SGHAT; CDR2 reads FQNNGV. V lost 3 bases to trimming and J lost 5 bases; unmatched junction nucleotides: 9. DNA of the CDR3: TGTGCCAGCAGCTTGTTTGGCGGGAGGGTCGGAGATACGCAGTATTTT. Amino acid sequence: CASSLFGGRVGDTQYF.

This clonotype was detected many times. The CDR3 loop reads CASSRFSGSSYNEQFF. In DNA, the CDR3 is TGTGCCAGCAGCCGATTTAGCGGAAGCTCCTACAATGAGCAGTTCTTC. J is TRBJ2-1 and V is TRBV7-2, with D perhaps matching TRBD2 (6 bases). This CDR3 is 16 amino acids long. CDR1 and CDR2 from the germline V gene are SGHTA and FQGNSA. Trimming shortened V by 5 bases and J by 0 bases, and 14 bases separated the two germline ends.

This clonotype was counted only a few times. CDR3 sequence: CASSTLDRDYEQYF. The CDR3 DNA is TGTGCCAGCAGCACCCTGGACAGGGACTACGAGCAGTACTTC. This chain uses TRBV27 with TRBJ2-7; TRBD1 matches at 8 bases. The J segment lost 3 bases and the V segment lost 6 bases, leaving 7 bases of the junction unmatched. Germline values: CDR1 MNHEY, CDR2 SMNVEV (reference sequence). The length of the CDR3 is 14 residues.

This clonotype was recorded many times. J is TRBJ2-7 and V is TRBV5-1, with D tentatively TRBD2 (5 bases). The CDR3 covers 14 residues. Trimming took off 0 bases at V and 3 bases at J, with 10 bases between the two ends. In germline, CDR1 is SGHRS, CDR2 YFSETQ. The CDR3 sequence is CASSLDSEIYEQYF. In DNA, the CDR3 is TGCGCCAGCAGCTTGGATAGCGAGATCTACGAGCAGTACTTC.

This clonotype was observed at least ten times. The rearrangement links TRBV28 to TRBJ2-1; 11 nucleotides align to TRBD2. This CDR3 is built from 19 residues. The trim removed 1 base at V and 1 base at J, leaving 9 bases unmatched. Germline V lookup: CDR1 MDHEN, CDR2 SYDVKM. The DNA for the CDR3 is TGTGCCAGCAGTTTATTTATAGCGGGAGGGCCTAAGTCCTACAATGAGCAGTTCTTC. Residues: CASSLFIAGGPKSYNEQFF.

This clonotype was counted at least ten times. V and J are TRBV4-2 and TRBJ1-4; TRBD1 matches 8 bases. V lost 5 bases, J lost 8 bases, and 13 bases stayed unmatched. Germline CDR1 LGHNA, CDR2 YNFKEQ. The CDR3 loop spans 16 amino acids. The CDR3 DNA reads as TGTGCCAGCAGCAGGGACAGGTCGGACCTGGGGGAAAAACTGTTTTTT. Its translation: CASSRDRSDLGEKLFF.

This clonotype was observed many times. The J gene is TRBJ2-2, the V gene TRBV6-6, with D possibly matching TRBD2 (6 bases). This CDR3 spans 14 amino acids. The germline CDR1 and CDR2 sequences are MNHNY and SVGAGI (reference sequence). V shed 10 bases and J shed 1 base, with 13 bases lying between them. The CDR3 region is CATGGTGNTGELFF. Written as DNA, the CDR3 is TGTGCCACCGGGGGAACAGGGAACACCGGGGAGCTGTTTTTT.

The rearrangement joins TRBV12-3 or TRBV12-4 to TRBJ2-3; the D gene is possibly TRBD2 (6 bases). Trimming took off 4 bases at V and 5 bases at J, with 16 bases between the two ends. The CDR3 has 15 residues. As DNA, the CDR3 is TGTGCCAGCAGTTCCACTGGGGAGGTTGTAGATACGCAGTATTTT. It is translated as CASSSTGEVVDTQYF.

The chain recombines TRBV7-9 with TRBJ1-4; 8 positions match TRBD1. The germline V gene has CDR1 SEHNR and CDR2 FQNEAQ (reference sequence). This CDR3 region has 16 residues. J gave up 3 bases and V 5 bases, and 8 bases lay outside the gene matches. For the CDR3, the DNA is TGTGCCAGCAGCCACGGACAGGGTTGGGCTAATGAAAAACTGTTTTTT. This encodes CASSHGQGWANEKLFF.

This clonotype was seen a handful of times. V usage is TRBV13 and J usage is TRBJ2-7, with no clear D. The CDR3 is made up of 15 amino acids. V was clipped by 4 bases and J by 4 bases, with 17 bases between them. CDR1 PRHDT and CDR2 FYEKMQ come from the germline V gene (reference sequence). CDR3 DNA sequence: TGTGCCAGCAGCTCAGAAGGGCAGGCGAGTTACGAGCAGTACTTC. Translating it yields CASSSEGQASYEQYF. The whole variable domain, filled in from reference TRBV13 and TRBJ2-7, reads AAGVIQSPRHLIKEKRETATLKCYPIPRHDTVYWYQQGPGQDPQFLISFYEKMQSDKGSIPDRFSAQQFSDYHSELNMSSLELGDSALYFCASSSEGQASYEQYFGPGTRLTVT.

The table lists this clonotype with many counts. This chain connects TRBV6-2 or TRBV6-3 to TRBJ2-5, with D maybe TRBD1 (5 bases). The CDR3 sequence is 14 residues long. The V gene's germline CDR1 is MNHEY and CDR2 SVGEGT. V lost 7 bases, J lost 0 bases, and 12 bases lay in between. The CDR3 here is CASIKQAYQETQYF. CDR3 coding DNA: TGTGCCAGCATCAAACAGGCGTACCAAGAGACCCAGTACTTC.

This clonotype was detected ten times or more. The V gene is TRBV2, the J gene TRBJ2-7; 10 bases match TRBD2. The ends lost 5 bases at V and 7 bases at J; junction bases unmatched: 8. CDR3 length: 14 amino acids. Germline V CDR1 and CDR2: SNHLY, FYNNEI. The chain's CDR3 is CASSPQRGGNEQYF. DNA of the CDR3: TGTGCCAGCAGTCCCCAGCGGGGGGGCAATGAGCAGTACTTC.

This clonotype was seen at least ten times. The chain is built from TRBV30 and TRBJ2-2; D is unresolved. The CDR3 contains 12 residues. Per the germline V gene, CDR1 is GTSNPN and CDR2 is SVGIG (reference sequence). V was clipped by 2 bases and J by 5 bases, with 6 bases between them. In nucleotides, the CDR3 is TGTGCCTGGAGTAAAGGGACCGGGGAGCTGTTTTTT. It yields the protein CAWSKGTGELFF.

In this sample, this clonotype turned up many times. The rearrangement uses TRBV10-3 and TRBJ1-4; 7 bases agree with TRBD1. The J segment lost 5 bases and the V segment lost 11 bases, leaving 11 bases of the junction unmatched. The CDR3 consists of 14 residues. The germline gives CDR1 ENHRY, CDR2 SYGVKD. Here the CDR3 DNA reads TGTGCCGCAAGCAGGGGGACAGAAAATGAAAAACTGTTTTTT. Protein sequence: CAASRGTENEKLFF.

The sample holds many counts of this clonotype. The junction does not match germline at one end; this may be a read error. The chain links TRBV6-1 to TRBJ2-1, with D maybe TRBD2 (6 bases). Per germline, CDR1 MNHNS and CDR2 SASEGT. The CDR3 contains 14 residues. CDR3 DNA sequence: TGTGCCAGCGTCCCCCTGTGGGGGAGGCTAGCGTCGGTCTTC. Its protein is CASVPLWGRLASVF.

This clonotype was detected ten times or more. The chain has TRBV6-1 and TRBJ1-1; D is unresolved. The length of the CDR3 is 13 residues. Trimming stripped 7 bases from V and 1 base from J, with 10 bases between. CDR1 is MNHNS, CDR2 SASEGT, per germline. The CDR3 sequence: CASTRTENTEAFF. The CDR3 DNA is TGTGCCAGCACCCGGACTGAGAACACTGAAGCTTTCTTT.

This clonotype was counted many times. The DNA of the CDR3 is TGTGCCAGCAGCGTTAACAGGGTATCCAATCAGCCCCAGCATTTT. This sequence encodes CASSVNRVSNQPQHF. This chain connects TRBV7-2 to TRBJ1-5; D is perhaps TRBD1 (6 bases). The CDR3 consists of 15 residues. Trimming shortened V by 5 bases and J by 3 bases, and 14 bases separated the two germline ends. The germline V gene encodes CDR1 SGHTA and CDR2 FQGNSA.

This clonotype appeared many times. This sequence joins TRBV20-1 and TRBJ1-4, with TRBD1 identical over 8 bases. CDR1 and CDR2 from the germline V gene are DFQATT and SNEGSKA (reference sequence). V lost 0 bases to trimming and J lost 8 bases; unmatched junction nucleotides: 14. This CDR3 spans 17 amino acids. CDR3 nucleotide sequence: TGCAGTGCTAGAGACGTTCTACCGAACAGGGGGGGAGAAAAACTGTTTTTT. This codes for CSARDVLPNRGGEKLFF.

The table lists this clonotype with many counts. The rearrangement uses TRBV30 and TRBJ1-1; 8 positions agree with TRBD1. The germline V gene has CDR1 GTSNPN and CDR2 SVGIG (reference sequence). This CDR3 is built from 14 residues. The trim removed 4 bases at V and 0 bases at J, leaving 4 bases unmatched. In nucleotides, the CDR3 is TGTGCCTGGATCGGGGACAGGATGAACACTGAAGCTTTCTTT. It is translated as CAWIGDRMNTEAFF.

This clonotype was counted only a few times. The chain combines TRBV6-6 with TRBJ1-5; TRBD1 matches at 8 bases. Looked up from germline, CDR1 is MNHNY and CDR2 is SVGAGI (reference sequence). V was clipped by 6 bases and J by 2 bases; unmatched bases: 3. The CDR3 loop spans 14 amino acids. For the CDR3, the DNA is TGTGCCAGCAGGACAGGGGACGGCAATCAGCCCCAGCATTTT. Amino acid sequence: CASRTGDGNQPQHF.

Many counts were recorded for this clonotype. V gene TRBV7-3 combines with J gene TRBJ2-2; 8 bases are a match to TRBD2. This CDR3 comprises 16 residues. Germline CDR1 is SGHTA and CDR2 is FQGTGA. V lost 2 bases to trimming and J lost 4 bases; unmatched junction nucleotides: 6. CDR3 nucleotides: TGTGCCAGCAGCTTACCCAGCGGGGGCCTCACCGGGGAGCTGTTTTTT. It codes for CASSLPSGGLTGELFF.

DNA of the CDR3: TGCGCCAGCAGCCAAGAAGGCGGGAGAGTTAACAATGAGCAGTTCTTC. This gives the protein CASSQEGGRVNNEQFF. The gene calls are TRBV4-3 and TRBJ2-1; 7 bases match TRBD2. The germline CDR1 and CDR2 sequences are LGHNA and YSLEER. This CDR3 has 16 amino acids. J lost 5 bases, V lost 0 bases, and 7 bases had no gene match.